This T cell receptor beta chain was obtained from a study of PD-1 blockade in mismatch repair-deficient tumors. CDR1 is SGHTA, CDR2 FQGTGA, per germline. This CDR3 contains 17 residues. Sequenced by immunoSEQ multiplex PCR; TCRdb stores in-frame clones only, minus some. The table records about 84,000 clones, over 70% of them present only once. This clonotype was obtained from an adult with mismatch repair-deficient cancer. The chain combines TRBV7-3 with TRBJ2-5; 14 bases match TRBD2. Near its end, the DNA agrees better with TRBJ2-7, so the J call may be wrong. Source: peripheral blood, taken 12 weeks after starting pembrolizumab. CDR3 amino acids: CASSPGTSGSDSYEQYF. CDR3 coding DNA: TGTGCCAGCAGCCCGGGGACTAGCGGGAGCGATAGCTACGAGCAGTACTTC.